The 15 T cell receptor beta chains presented below share a single source sample, sequenced in a study of metastatic and nonmetastatic thyroid tumors. Via MiXCR, TCRdb re-called the PCR reads. The data show fewer than 20,000 clones, with approximately 28% seen just once and roughly a quarter held by the top ten. Thyroid surgery took place with no prior treatment in any patient. Material for sequencing was tumor tissue. These receptors were collected from a male donor with papillary thyroid cancer or a benign thyroid nodule (not recorded which). Some clones in this sample may be carry-over from other donors' samples.

The V call is TRBV4-1, the J call TRBJ2-3; no clear D. Germline CDR1 MGHRA, CDR2 YSYEKL. V lost 3 bases to trimming and J lost 0 bases, with 16 bases between them. The CDR3 runs 17 residues. In DNA, the CDR3 is TGCGCCAGCAGCCAGATCGCACAACGGTCTAGCACAGATACGCAGTATTTT. Protein sequence: CASSQIAQRSSTDTQYF.

This clone was detected many times. The chain has TRBV11-2 and TRBJ2-1, with 8 bases matching TRBD2. Germline assignment: CDR1 SGHAT and CDR2 FQNNGV. With V trimmed by 3 bases and J by 6 bases, 10 bases remained unmatched. The length of the CDR3 is 16 residues. CDR3 sequence reads: CASSFRVPSGLNEQFF. DNA for the CDR3: TGTGCCAGCAGCTTTCGGGTGCCTAGCGGGCTCAATGAGCAGTTCTTC.

The rearrangement joins TRBV6-5 to TRBJ2-7; TRBD2 matches at 9 bases. The ends lost 2 bases at V and 4 bases at J; junction bases unmatched: 6. The germline gives CDR1 MNHEY, CDR2 SVGAGI. This CDR3 contains 15 residues. Here the CDR3 DNA reads TGTGCCAGCAGTTACGCTAGCGGGAATTATTACGAGCAGTACTTC. Translation: CASSYASGNYYEQYF.

Worth noting for this clone: Since no conserved phenylalanine or tryptophan closes the CDR3, a read error is the likely cause. It is unclear where the CDR3 begins or ends on the DNA, so no DNA is shown, and the CDR3 is as TCRdb lists it. The rearrangement links TRBV27 to TRBJ2-7; the table's TRBD2 call for D was not verified on the DNA. Inclusive of both ends, the CDR3 amounts to 12 amino acids. Looked up from germline, CDR1 is MNHEY and CDR2 is SMNVEV (reference sequence). This CDR3 reads CASSFGTSGAEI.

This clone has a count of ten or more. This sequence may be a read error, since a much larger clone differs from it by one base. CDR3 nucleotide sequence: TGTGCCAGCAGCTTAGATCTACAGGGGATTTGGGGAAGCACAGATACGCAGTATTTT. Encoded protein: CASSLDLQGIWGSTDTQYF. This chain connects TRBV11-2 to TRBJ2-3; 7 bases fit TRBD1. Trimming cost V 0 bases and J 0 bases; bases outside gene matches: 12. The CDR3 spans 19 residues. CDR1 SGHAT and CDR2 FQNNGV come from the germline V gene.

This rearrangement joins TRBV5-1 to TRBJ2-7; 9 bases are a match to TRBD2. The V and J ends lost 5 bases and 7 bases, in that order; junction bases with no gene match: 10. Germline V lookup: CDR1 SGHRS, CDR2 YFSETQ. The CDR3 consists of 14 residues. CDR3 coding DNA: TGCGCCAGCAGGAAGCGGGAGGTGGGAGGGGAGCAGTACTTC. Amino acid sequence: CASRKREVGGEQYF.

This chain joins TRBV7-9 and TRBJ2-7; D is possibly TRBD1 or TRBD2 (5 bases each). The V end lost 5 bases, the J end lost 6 bases, and 8 bases lay between the germline ends. Germline CDR1 SEHNR, CDR2 FQNEAQ (reference sequence). The CDR3 covers 11 residues. CDR3 nucleotide sequence: TGTGCCAGCAGCACGGGACGCGAGCAGTACTTC. Translation: CASSTGREQYF.

This clone has a count of ten or more. The chain employs TRBV6-4 and TRBJ2-3, with 11 bases that match TRBD2. The J segment lost 4 bases and the V segment lost 4 bases, leaving 4 bases of the junction unmatched. The length of the CDR3 is 15 residues. Germline CDR1 and CDR2: MRHNA and SNTAGT. The CDR3 sequence is CASSAIAGGPDTQYF. DNA for the CDR3: TGTGCCAGCAGTGCTATAGCGGGAGGGCCAGATACGCAGTATTTT.

This chain links TRBV28 with TRBJ1-6, with D unresolved. The CDR3 covers 14 residues. Between the trimmed V and J ends, which lost 6 bases and 7 bases, there was a span of 13 bases. Germline values: CDR1 MDHEN, CDR2 SYDVKM. In DNA, the CDR3 is TGTGCCAGCAGCCTCCCTGGGCGGAATTCACCCCTCCACTTT. Its translation: CASSLPGRNSPLHF.

This clone came up many times. A much larger clone lies one base from this, so it may be a read error. The rearrangement uses TRBV18 and TRBJ1-6; maybe TRBD1 (6 bases). Germline V gene data show CDR1 as KGHSH and CDR2 as LQKENI. The CDR3 is 15 residues long. In nucleotides, the CDR3 is TGTGCCAGCTCACCTACAGGGCTTAATAATTCACCCCCCCACTTT. Protein: CASSPTGLNNSPPHF. The variable domain in full, with the rest retrieved from reference TRBV18 and TRBJ1-6, is NAGVMQNPRHLVRRRGQEARLRCSPMKGHSHVYWYRQLPEEGLKFMVYLQKENIIDESGMPKERFSAEFPKEGPSILRIQQVVRGDSAAYFCASSPTGLNNSPPHFGNGTRLTVT.

The chain combines TRBV5-4 with TRBJ2-7; unclear D gene. V lost 3 bases and J 0 bases, leaving 13 bases between the germline ends. Per the germline V gene, CDR1 is SGHNT and CDR2 is YYREEE (reference sequence). The CDR3 is 15 amino acids. CDR3 nucleotides: TGTGCCAGCAGCTCGAGAGCGATAAGCTCCTACGAGCAGTACTTC. Translating it yields CASSSRAISSYEQYF.

The V and J genes are TRBV20-1 and TRBJ1-1; 9 bases fit TRBD1. The J segment lost 8 bases and the V segment lost 5 bases, leaving 6 bases of the junction unmatched. Germline V gene lookup returns CDR1 DFQATT and CDR2 SNEGSKA (reference sequence). The CDR3 has 12 amino acids. The CDR3 is CSAPPGTGEAFF. CDR3 nucleotide sequence: TGCAGTGCTCCCCCCGGGACAGGGGAAGCTTTCTTT.

This clone was seen at least ten times. The chain is built from TRBV20-1 and TRBJ2-5; the D gene is possibly TRBD2 (7 bases). CDR3 length equals 14 residues. Trimming cost V 1 base and J 5 bases, with 14 bases left between them. The germline V gene has CDR1 DFQATT and CDR2 SNEGSKA (reference sequence). The DNA of the CDR3 is TGCAGTGCTAGAGGGGGGGGGCCCAGGGAGACCCAGTACTTC. It specifies CSARGGGPRETQYF.

The gene calls are TRBV11-2 and TRBJ1-2; TRBD1 agrees at 7 bases. V was pared by 1 base and J by 7 bases, with 3 bases of the junction left unmatched. Germline lookup yields CDR1 SGHAT and CDR2 FQNNGV. This CDR3 spans 13 amino acids. CDR3 sequence (DNA): TGTGCCAGCAGCTTAGGTCAGGGGGTTGGCTACACCTTC. It is translated as CASSLGQGVGYTF. Complete variable domain (other parts from reference TRBV11-2 and TRBJ1-2): EAGVAQSPRYKIIEKRQSVAFWCNPISGHATLYWYQQILGQGPKLLIQFQNNGVVDDSQLPKDRFSAERLKGVDSTLKIQPAKLEDSAVYLCASSLGQGVGYTFGSGTRLTVV.

This clone was counted at least ten times. V and J are TRBV19 and TRBJ2-7; 8 bases agree with TRBD2. The CDR3 consists of 16 residues. CDR1 is LNHDA and CDR2 is SQIVND in the germline V gene (reference sequence). V was clipped by 10 bases and J by 4 bases; unmatched bases: 18. The CDR3 loop reads CATAQNGGAGGYEQYF. CDR3 nucleotides: TGTGCCACCGCGCAAAATGGGGGTGCGGGAGGATACGAGCAGTACTTC.